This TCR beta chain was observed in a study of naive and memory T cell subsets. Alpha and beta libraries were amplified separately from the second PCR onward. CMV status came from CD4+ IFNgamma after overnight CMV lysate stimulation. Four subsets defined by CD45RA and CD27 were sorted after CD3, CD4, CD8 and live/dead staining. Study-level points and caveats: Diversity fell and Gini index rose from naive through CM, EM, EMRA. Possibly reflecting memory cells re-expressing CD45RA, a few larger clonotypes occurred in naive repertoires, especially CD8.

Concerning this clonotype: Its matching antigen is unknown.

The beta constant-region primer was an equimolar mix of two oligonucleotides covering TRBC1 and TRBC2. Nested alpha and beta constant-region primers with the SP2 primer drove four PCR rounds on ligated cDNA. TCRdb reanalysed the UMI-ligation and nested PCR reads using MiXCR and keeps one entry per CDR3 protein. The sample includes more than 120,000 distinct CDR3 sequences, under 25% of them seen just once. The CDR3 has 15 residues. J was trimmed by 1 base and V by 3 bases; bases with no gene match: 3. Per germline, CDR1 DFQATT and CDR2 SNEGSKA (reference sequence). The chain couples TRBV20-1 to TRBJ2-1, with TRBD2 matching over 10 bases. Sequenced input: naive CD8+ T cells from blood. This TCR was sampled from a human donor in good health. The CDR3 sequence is CSARELAGSYNEQFF. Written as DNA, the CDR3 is TGCAGTGCTAGGGAACTAGCGGGATCCTACAATGAGCAGTTCTTC.